What follows describes a single T cell receptor beta chain. Using immunoSEQ multiplex PCR, the repertoire was profiled, and TCRdb retains in-frame clones only, with some absent. The sample yields about 390,000 clones, about 90% seen once. The sample originates from a study of blood T cell repertoires in COVID-19. Study context: COVID-19 samples collected from the United States, Italy and Spain covered acute and convalescent phases. T cells, B-cell-depleted T cells, or PBMCs supplied cDNA or gDNA.

Germline V gives CDR1 LGHNA, CDR2 YNFKEQ. This CDR3 contains 16 residues. V lost 4 bases to trimming and J lost 3 bases, with 15 bases between them. Seattle-derived patients entered the study during active infection and were followed longitudinally. The source of this sequence is a woman aged 55-70 years with COVID-19, enrolled during active disease. The sequenced sample consisted of peripheral blood. The genes are TRBV4-2 and TRBJ1-4; possibly TRBD1 for D (5 bases). The CDR3 region has the DNA TGTGCCAGCAGCCGGGGTGGGGCGGGGTCTAATGAAAAACTGTTTTTT. Amino acid sequence: CASSRGGAGSNEKLFF.